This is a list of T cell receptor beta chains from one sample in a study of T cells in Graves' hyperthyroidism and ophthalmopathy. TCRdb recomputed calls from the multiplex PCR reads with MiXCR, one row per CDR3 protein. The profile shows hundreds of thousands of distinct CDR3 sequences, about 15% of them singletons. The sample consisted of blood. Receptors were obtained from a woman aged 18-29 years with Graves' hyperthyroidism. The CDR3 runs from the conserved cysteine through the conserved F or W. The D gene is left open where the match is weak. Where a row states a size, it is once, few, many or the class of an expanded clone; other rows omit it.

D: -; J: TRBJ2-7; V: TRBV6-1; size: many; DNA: TGTGCCAGCAGTTATTCCCGGGACTCGCGCTACGAGCAGTACTTC; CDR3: CASSYSRDSRYEQYF
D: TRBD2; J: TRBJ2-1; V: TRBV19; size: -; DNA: TGTGCCAGTAGGGGTCAAGGGAGGGCCTACAATGAGCAGTTCTTC; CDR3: CASRGQGRAYNEQFF
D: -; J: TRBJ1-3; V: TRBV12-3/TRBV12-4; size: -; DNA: TGTGCCAGCAACATACTGGCCTCTGGAAACACCATATATTTT; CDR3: CASNILASGNTIYF
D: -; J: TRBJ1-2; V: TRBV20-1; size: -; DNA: TGCAGTGCTATACCACCGGGCCCCCGGGTTGGTGGCTACACCTTC; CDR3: CSAIPPGPRVGGYTF
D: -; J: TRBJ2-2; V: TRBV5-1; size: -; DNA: TGCGCCACCCTTGCCTACAGGGTTTCCGCCGGGGAGCTGTTTTTT; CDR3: CATLAYRVSAGELFF
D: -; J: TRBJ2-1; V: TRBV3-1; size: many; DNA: TGTGCCAGCAGCCAAAAGGGCGGGCGCTGGTATGAGCAGTTCTTC; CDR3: CASSQKGGRWYEQFF
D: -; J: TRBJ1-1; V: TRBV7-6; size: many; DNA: TGTGCCAGCAGCTTAATTCGAGGCAGGGGAGCTTTCTTT; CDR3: CASSLIRGRGAFF
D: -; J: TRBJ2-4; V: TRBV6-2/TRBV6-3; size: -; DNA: TGTGCCAGCAGACACGGACTAGCCAAAAACATTCAGTACTTC; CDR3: CASRHGLAKNIQYF
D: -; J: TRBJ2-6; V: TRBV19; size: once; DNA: TGTGCCAGTTCCCCCGGGCTCACTGGGGCCAACGTCCTGACTTTC; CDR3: CASSPGLTGANVLTF
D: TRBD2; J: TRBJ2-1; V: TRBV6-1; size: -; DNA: TGTGCCAGCGGACTAGCGGGGGGATACAATGAGCAGTTCTTC; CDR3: CASGLAGGYNEQFF
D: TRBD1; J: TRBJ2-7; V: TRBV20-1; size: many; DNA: TGCAGTGCTATCCCCCTCCCGACAGGGTCCTACGAGCAGTACTTC; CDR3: CSAIPLPTGSYEQYF
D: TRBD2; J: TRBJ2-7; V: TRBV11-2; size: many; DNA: TGTGCCAGCAGCTTAATGGGACTAGCGGTCTACGAGCAGTACTTC; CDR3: CASSLMGLAVYEQYF
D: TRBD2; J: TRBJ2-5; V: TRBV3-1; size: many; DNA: TGTGCCAGCAGCTCCCGGACTAGCGGGACGCGAAGACGGGAGACCCAGTACTTC; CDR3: CASSSRTSGTRRRETQYF
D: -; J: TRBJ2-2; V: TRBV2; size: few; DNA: TGTGCCAGCAGAGGGCGGTTAACCGGGGAGCTGTTTTTT; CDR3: CASRGRLTGELFF
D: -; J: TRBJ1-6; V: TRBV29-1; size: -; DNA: TGCAGCGCTTTAAGGGTGCAGCCCTATAATTCACCCCTCCACTTT; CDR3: CSALRVQPYNSPLHF
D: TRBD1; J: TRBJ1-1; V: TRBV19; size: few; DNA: TGTGCCAGTAGTGGGCGACAGGGGTCATCGGTGAACACTGAAGCTTTCTTT; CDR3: CASSGRQGSSVNTEAFF
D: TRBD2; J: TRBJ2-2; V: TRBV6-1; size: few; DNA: TGTGCCAGCCGCCGGACTAGCGGGAGCGCCGGGGAGCTGTTTTTT; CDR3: CASRRTSGSAGELFF
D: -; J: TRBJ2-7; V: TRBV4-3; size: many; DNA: TGCGCCACAACGGGCTACGAGCAGTACTTC; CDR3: CATTGYEQYF
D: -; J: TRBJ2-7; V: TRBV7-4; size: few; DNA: TGTGCCAGCAGCTACGGGACTCGAGGTTACGAGCAGTACTTC; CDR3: CASSYGTRGYEQYF
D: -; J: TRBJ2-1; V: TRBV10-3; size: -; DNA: TGTGCCATCAGCGAAACGGGACGGGGGTTCTTC; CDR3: CAISETGRGFF
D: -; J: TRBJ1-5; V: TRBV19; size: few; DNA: TGTGCCAGTAGTATAGTCGACAGCGCCTCAGCCCAGCATTTT; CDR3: CASSIVDSASAQHF
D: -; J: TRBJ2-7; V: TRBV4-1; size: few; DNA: TGCGCCAGCAGCCTCCTTTTGGACAAGCCCTACGAGCAGTACTTC; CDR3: CASSLLLDKPYEQYF
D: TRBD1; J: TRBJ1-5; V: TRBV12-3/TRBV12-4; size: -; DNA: TGTGCCAGCAGGAAGGGACAGGGGAGACAGCCCCAGCATTTT; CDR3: CASRKGQGRQPQHF
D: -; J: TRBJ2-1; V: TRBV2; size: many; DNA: TGTGCCAGCAGTGAAGAAAGCGGGCTATCCTACAATGAGCAGTTCTTC; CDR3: CASSEESGLSYNEQFF
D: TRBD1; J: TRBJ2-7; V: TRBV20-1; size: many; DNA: TGCAGTGCTAGCCCCCCGGGGGACAGGGTTCGCGAGCAGTACTTC; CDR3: CSASPPGDRVREQYF
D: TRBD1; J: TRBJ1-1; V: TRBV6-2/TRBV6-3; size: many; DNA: TGTGCCAGCGTAAGACAGGGTCTGAACACTGAAGCTTTCTTT; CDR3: CASVRQGLNTEAFF